The 8 T cell receptor beta chains given below trace back to one sample, sequenced in a study of T cell responses to AZD1222 COVID-19 vaccine. Sequenced by immunoSEQ multiplex PCR; TCRdb stores in-frame clones only, minus some. This table holds 120,000 to 150,000 clones, 90% to 95% found once. The specimen was peripheral blood, collected on day 0 of AZD1222 vaccination. The receptors derive from an adult in good health.

This sequence joins TRBV14 and TRBJ1-3; perhaps TRBD1 as D (5 bases). This CDR3 has 18 residues. V lost 3 bases and J 2 bases, leaving 20 bases between the germline ends. CDR1 and CDR2 (germline): SGHDN, FVKESK. The CDR3 protein is CASSQSVAGGKAGNTIYF. The CDR3 DNA is TGTGCCAGCAGCCAGTCCGTCGCGGGGGGGAAGGCTGGAAACACCATATATTTT.

V and J are TRBV9 and TRBJ1-4; the D gene is possibly TRBD1 (5 bases). Trimming shortened V by 3 bases and J by 3 bases, and 15 bases separated the two germline ends. Germline V gene sequence: CDR1 SGDLS, CDR2 YYNGEE. There are 16 residues in the CDR3. The CDR3 spells CASSAERGSPNEKLFF. DNA for the CDR3: TGTGCCAGCAGCGCGGAGAGGGGATCCCCTAATGAAAAACTGTTTTTT.

The chain couples TRBV9 to TRBJ2-1; TRBD2 matches at 12 bases. The CDR3 is made up of 14 amino acids. Trimming cost V 2 bases and J 8 bases; bases outside gene matches: 2. Germline loops: CDR1 SGDLS, CDR2 YYNGEE. CDR3 DNA: TGTGCCAGCAGCGTTTGGACTAGCGGGGATGAGCAGTTCTTC. It specifies CASSVWTSGDEQFF.

This chain links TRBV15 with TRBJ2-2, with a tentative D call TRBD1 (6 bases). Trimming took off 2 bases at V and 9 bases at J, with 10 bases between the two ends. The CDR3 consists of 13 residues. Germline V gene data show CDR1 as LNHNV and CDR2 as YYDKDF (reference sequence). The CDR3 nucleotides are TGTGCCACCAGCAGAAACCAGGGGAGGGAGCTGTTTTTT. Its translation is CATSRNQGRELFF. The whole variable domain, filled in from reference TRBV15 and TRBJ2-2, reads DAMVIQNPRYQVTQFGKPVTLSCSQTLNHNVMYWYQQKSSQAPKLLFHYYDKDFNNEADTPDNFQSRRPNTSFCFLDIRSPGLGDTAMYLCATSRNQGRELFFGEGSRLTVL.

The chain joins TRBV12-3 or TRBV12-4 to TRBJ2-4, with D unclear. Trimming cost V 6 bases and J 5 bases, with 8 bases left between them. The CDR3 is made up of 12 amino acids. The CDR3 loop is CASRSRENIQYF. CDR3 bases: TGTGCCAGCAGATCAAGGGAAAACATTCAGTACTTC.

This chain uses TRBV2 with TRBJ1-3; the D is unclear. The V end was cut by 7 bases, the J end by 3 bases, with 10 bases between. Germline CDR1 SNHLY, CDR2 FYNNEI. The CDR3 contains 13 residues. DNA for the CDR3: TGTGCCAGCACCAAGGACCTTGGAAACACCATATATTTT. As protein: CASTKDLGNTIYF.

The J gene is TRBJ1-5, the V gene TRBV2, with D unresolved. The CDR3 has 14 amino acids. CDR1 SNHLY and CDR2 FYNNEI come from the germline V gene. V was pared by 1 base and J by 1 base, with 5 bases between. The DNA for the CDR3 is TGTGCCAGCAGTGAAGGGTCAAGCAATCAGCCCCAGCATTTT. The encoded protein is CASSEGSSNQPQHF.

The chain joins TRBV28 to TRBJ1-1; D is undetermined. V shed 6 bases and J shed 3 bases, with 14 bases lying between them. The CDR3 totals 14 residues. Germline assignment: CDR1 MDHEN and CDR2 SYDVKM. CDR3 nucleotide sequence: TGTGCCAGCAGCCCGGCAGGTTCGGACACTGAAGCTTTCTTT. Translated: CASSPAGSDTEAFF.